These 8 T cell receptor beta chains were sequenced from one sample in a study of cytomegalovirus exposure and HLA in healthy donors. Both 60 Vbeta primers and 13 Jbeta primers went into the PCR. Generated by immunoSEQ multiplex PCR, the TCRdb table keeps only in-frame clones and is missing some. The sample has some 150,000 clones, 65% to 80% seen once. Material for sequencing was PBMCs. These receptors were obtained from a man in his forties or fifties in good health and CMV-seronegative.

To note about this clone: One end of the junction does not line up with germline, which may come from a read error. The chain uses TRBV5-1 and TRBJ2-7; 7 nucleotides line up with TRBD1. Per germline, CDR1 SGHRS and CDR2 YFSETQ. This CDR3 comprises 13 residues. CDR3 DNA: TGCGCCAGCAGCGGGACAGCCTCCTACAAGCAGTACTTC. Its translation is CASSGTASYKQYF.

This clone was picked up a small number of times. V and J are TRBV5-6 and TRBJ1-3; D gene ambiguous. The CDR3 sequence is 12 residues long. The V and J ends lost 6 bases and 4 bases respectively, with 8 bases between them. Germline loops: CDR1 SGHDT, CDR2 YYEEEE. CDR3 loop: CASTSSGNTIYF. The CDR3 coding sequence is TGTGCCAGCACCTCGTCGGGAAACACCATATATTTT.

This chain links TRBV5-1 with TRBJ1-1, with 8 bases aligning to TRBD1. CDR1 SGHRS and CDR2 YFSETQ come from the germline V gene. With 3 bases clipped from V and 3 bases from J, the junction kept 7 bases outside the gene matches. The CDR3 has 15 residues. The CDR3 loop reads CASSSGGAGYTEAFF. CDR3 in DNA: TGCGCCAGCAGCTCAGGGGGCGCCGGGTACACTGAAGCTTTCTTT. Combining the CDR3 with reference TRBV5-1 and TRBJ1-1 gives the whole variable domain KAGVTQTPRYLIKTRGQQVTLSCSPISGHRSVSWYQQTPGQGLQFLFEYFSETQRNKGNFPGRFSGRQFSNSRSEMNVSTLELGDSALYLCASSSGGAGYTEAFFGQGTRLTVV.

The chain recombines TRBV18 with TRBJ1-5; D possibly corresponds to TRBD1 (5 bases). CDR3 length equals 13 residues. CDR1 and CDR2 (germline): KGHSH, LQKENI. V was pared by 4 bases and J by 8 bases, with 12 bases between. In nucleotides, the CDR3 is TGTGCCAGCTCACTGGACATCCTCAAGCCCCAGCATTTT. As protein: CASSLDILKPQHF. Drawing the rest from reference TRBV18 and TRBJ1-5, the complete variable domain is NAGVMQNPRHLVRRRGQEARLRCSPMKGHSHVYWYRQLPEEGLKFMVYLQKENIIDESGMPKERFSAEFPKEGPSILRIQQVVRGDSAAYFCASSLDILKPQHFGDGTRLSIL.

This sequence joins TRBV5-1 and TRBJ2-5, with D perhaps TRBD1 (5 bases). CDR3 length: 14 amino acids. CDR1 is SGHRS and CDR2 is YFSETQ in the germline V gene. V dropped 1 base and J dropped 5 bases, with 12 bases sitting between them. The CDR3: CASSLSKQDETQYF. The CDR3 nucleotides are TGCGCCAGCAGCTTGAGTAAACAGGATGAGACCCAGTACTTC.

The genes are TRBV7-3 and TRBJ1-1; unclear D gene. Trimming shortened V by 5 bases and J by 3 bases, and 4 bases separated the two germline ends. This CDR3 comprises 11 residues. Germline values: CDR1 SGHTA, CDR2 FQGTGA. The CDR3 here is CASSRYTEAFF. The CDR3 DNA sequence: TGTGCCAGCAGCCGGTACACTGAAGCTTTCTTT.

This chain uses TRBV5-6 with TRBJ2-7, with a tentative D call TRBD1 (6 bases). The ends were cut back, 4 bases at V and 6 bases at J, with 26 bases in the middle. The CDR3 has 17 residues. The germline V gene has CDR1 SGHDT and CDR2 YYEEEE. CDR3 DNA: TGTGCCAGCAGCCATATAAACAGGGAACCCACTCAGAGCGAGCAGTACTTC. Translation gives CASSHINREPTQSEQYF.

The V gene is TRBV28, the J gene TRBJ2-7, with D possibly being TRBD1 (5 bases). CDR1 and CDR2 from the germline V gene are MDHEN and SYDVKM. V was cut by 2 bases and J by 2 bases, with 16 bases left in between. The CDR3 covers 16 residues. The CDR3 here is CASSLSSTGYAYEQYF. As DNA, the CDR3 is TGTGCCAGCAGTTTAAGTAGTACAGGATATGCCTACGAGCAGTACTTC.